The clone carrying this TCR beta chain was found a few times. Antigen: not known. The sample is drawn from a study of beta chain features in type 1 diabetes. Points from the study as a whole: Moderate yet significant TCRB CDR3 shortening was seen in Type 1 diabetes patients in all four CD4+ subsets.

Every bit of the isolated RNA underwent reverse transcription, so sequencing read expressed TCRB transcripts. Clones were sequenced by immunoSEQ multiplex PCR, and TCRdb holds only the in-frame ones, with some missing. Here the sample spans under 130,000 clones, under 30% being singletons. Germline CDR1 SGHTA, CDR2 FQGNSA. The V segment lost 2 bases and the J segment 8 bases; nucleotides outside the gene matches: 6. The CDR3 runs to 14 residues. The source is a woman younger than 30 with type 1 diabetes. The rearrangement links TRBV7-2 to TRBJ1-1; 9 bases map to TRBD1. Source material: central memory CD4+ T cells from blood. The DNA of the CDR3 is TGTGCCAGCAGCTTAAGCGGGACAGGGCTAGAAGCTTTCTTT. This translates into CASSLSGTGLEAFF.